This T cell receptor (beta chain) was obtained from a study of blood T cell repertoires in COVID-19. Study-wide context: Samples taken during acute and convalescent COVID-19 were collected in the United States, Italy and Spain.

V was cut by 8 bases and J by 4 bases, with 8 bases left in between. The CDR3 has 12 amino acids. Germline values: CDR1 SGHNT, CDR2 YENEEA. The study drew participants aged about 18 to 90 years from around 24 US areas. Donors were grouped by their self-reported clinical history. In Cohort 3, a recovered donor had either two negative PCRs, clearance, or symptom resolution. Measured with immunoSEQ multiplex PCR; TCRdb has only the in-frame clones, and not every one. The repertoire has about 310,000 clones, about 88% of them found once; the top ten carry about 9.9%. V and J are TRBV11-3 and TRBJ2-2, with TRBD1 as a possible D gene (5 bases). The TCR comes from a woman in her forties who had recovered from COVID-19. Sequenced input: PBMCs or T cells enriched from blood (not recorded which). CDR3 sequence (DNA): TGTGCCAGCTTTAGGGGCACCGGGGAGCTGTTTTTT. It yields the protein CASFRGTGELFF.